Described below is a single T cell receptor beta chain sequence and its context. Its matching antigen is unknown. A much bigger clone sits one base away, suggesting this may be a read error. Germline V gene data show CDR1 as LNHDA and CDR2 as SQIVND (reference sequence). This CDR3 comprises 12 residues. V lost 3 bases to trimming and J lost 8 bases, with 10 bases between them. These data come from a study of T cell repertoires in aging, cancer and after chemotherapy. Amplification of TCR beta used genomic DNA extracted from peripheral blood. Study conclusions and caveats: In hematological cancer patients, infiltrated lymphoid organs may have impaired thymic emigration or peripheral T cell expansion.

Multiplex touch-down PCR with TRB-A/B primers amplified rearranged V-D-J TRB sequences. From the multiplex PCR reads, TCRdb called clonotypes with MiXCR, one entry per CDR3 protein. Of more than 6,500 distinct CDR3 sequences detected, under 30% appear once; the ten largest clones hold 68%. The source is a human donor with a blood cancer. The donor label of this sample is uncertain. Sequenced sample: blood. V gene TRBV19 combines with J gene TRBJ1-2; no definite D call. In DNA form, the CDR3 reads TGTGCCAGTAGTATCGGTTGCAGCGGCTACACCTTC. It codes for CASSIGCSGYTF.